This T cell receptor beta chain was captured in a study of T cell responses to AZD1222 COVID-19 vaccine. From germline, CDR1 is MDHEN and CDR2 SYDVKM. The CDR3 has 14 residues. Trimming cost V 4 bases and J 2 bases, with 10 bases left between them. Study-level results: The donor cohort was predominantly white British with a female majority, and clonal diversity may have been underestimated. Receipt of two AZD1222 doses was followed by a rise in Spike-specific TCR breadth and depth.

The protocol was immunoSEQ multiplex PCR, while the TCRdb copy is restricted to in-frame clones and leaves out a portion. The repertoire holds fewer than 85,000 clones, with about 90% as singletons. As for this clone: Its specificity is not known.

The V and J genes are TRBV28 and TRBJ2-3, with D perhaps TRBD1 (5 bases). This sequence was found in an adult in good health. Sequences were derived from peripheral blood, sampled on day 0 of MenACWY control vaccination. CDR3 nucleotides: TGTGCCAGCAGTTGGCGACAGTTCACAGATACGCAGTATTTT. Translation: CASSWRQFTDTQYF.